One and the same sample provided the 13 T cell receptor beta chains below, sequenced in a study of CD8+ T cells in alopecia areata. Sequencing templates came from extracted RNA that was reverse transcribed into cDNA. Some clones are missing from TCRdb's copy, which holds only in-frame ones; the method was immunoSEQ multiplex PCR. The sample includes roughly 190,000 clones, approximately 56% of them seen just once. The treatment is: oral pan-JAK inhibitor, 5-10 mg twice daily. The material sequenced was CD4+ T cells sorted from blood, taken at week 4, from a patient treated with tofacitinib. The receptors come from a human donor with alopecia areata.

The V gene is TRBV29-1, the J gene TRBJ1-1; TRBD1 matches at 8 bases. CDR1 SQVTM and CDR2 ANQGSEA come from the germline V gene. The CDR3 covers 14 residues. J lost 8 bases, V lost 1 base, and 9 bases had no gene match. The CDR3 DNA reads TGCAGCGTTGAAGGTTCAGGGGGCGCGGAAGAAGCTTTCTTT. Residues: CSVEGSGGAEEAFF.

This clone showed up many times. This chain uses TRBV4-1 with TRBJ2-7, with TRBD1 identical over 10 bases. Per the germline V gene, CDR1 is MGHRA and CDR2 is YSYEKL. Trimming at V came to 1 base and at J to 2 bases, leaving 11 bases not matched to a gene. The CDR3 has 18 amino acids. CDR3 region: CASSQVNFIGTGAYEQYF. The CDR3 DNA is TGCGCCAGCAGCCAAGTCAACTTTATAGGGACAGGGGCCTACGAGCAGTACTTC.

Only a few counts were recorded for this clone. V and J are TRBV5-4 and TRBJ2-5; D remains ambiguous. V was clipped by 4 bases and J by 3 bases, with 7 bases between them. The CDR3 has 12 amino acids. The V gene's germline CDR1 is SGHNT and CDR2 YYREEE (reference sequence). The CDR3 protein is CASSGGEETQYF. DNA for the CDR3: TGTGCCAGCAGCGGTGGGGAAGAGACCCAGTACTTC.

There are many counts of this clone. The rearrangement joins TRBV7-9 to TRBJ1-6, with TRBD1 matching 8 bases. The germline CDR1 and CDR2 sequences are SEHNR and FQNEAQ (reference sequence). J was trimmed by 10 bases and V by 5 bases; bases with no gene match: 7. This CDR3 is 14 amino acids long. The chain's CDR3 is CASSPQGVLSPLHF. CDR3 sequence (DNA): TGTGCCAGCAGCCCACAGGGGGTTTTGTCACCCCTCCACTTT.

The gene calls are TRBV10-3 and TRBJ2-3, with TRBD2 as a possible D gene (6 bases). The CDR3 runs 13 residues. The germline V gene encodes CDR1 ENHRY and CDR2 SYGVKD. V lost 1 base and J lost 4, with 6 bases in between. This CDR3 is CAISEWGADTQYF. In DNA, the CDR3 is TGTGCCATCAGTGAGTGGGGGGCAGATACGCAGTATTTT.

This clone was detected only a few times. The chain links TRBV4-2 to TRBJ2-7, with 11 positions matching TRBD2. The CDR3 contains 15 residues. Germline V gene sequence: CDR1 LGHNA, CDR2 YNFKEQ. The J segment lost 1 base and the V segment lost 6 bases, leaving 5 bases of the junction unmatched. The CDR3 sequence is CASSYTSGGSYEQYF. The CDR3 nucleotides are TGTGCCAGCAGTTATACTAGCGGGGGATCCTACGAGCAGTACTTC.

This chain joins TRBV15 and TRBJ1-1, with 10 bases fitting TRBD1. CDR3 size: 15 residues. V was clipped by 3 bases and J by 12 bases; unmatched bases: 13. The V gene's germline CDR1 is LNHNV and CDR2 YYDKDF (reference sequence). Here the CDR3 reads CATSRSTRGQGKTFF. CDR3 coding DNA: TGTGCCACCAGCAGGTCCACGAGGGGACAGGGGAAGACTTTCTTT.

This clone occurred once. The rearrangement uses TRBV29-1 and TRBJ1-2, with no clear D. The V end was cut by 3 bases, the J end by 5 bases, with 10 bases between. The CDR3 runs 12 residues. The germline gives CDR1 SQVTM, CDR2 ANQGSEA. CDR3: CSVDPTQYGYTF. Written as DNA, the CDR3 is TGCAGCGTTGACCCGACACAGTATGGCTACACCTTC.

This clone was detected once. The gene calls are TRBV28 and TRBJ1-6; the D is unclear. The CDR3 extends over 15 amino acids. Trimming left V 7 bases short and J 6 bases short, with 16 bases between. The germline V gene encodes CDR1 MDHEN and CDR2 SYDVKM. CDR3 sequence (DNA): TGTGCCAGCACTCTAGCGGCCAGGAGTAATTCACCCCTCCACTTT. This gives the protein CASTLAARSNSPLHF.

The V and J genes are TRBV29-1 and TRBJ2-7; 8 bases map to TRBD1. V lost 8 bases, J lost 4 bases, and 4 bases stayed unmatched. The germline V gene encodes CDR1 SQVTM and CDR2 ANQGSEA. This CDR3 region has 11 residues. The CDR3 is CSRQGKYEQYF. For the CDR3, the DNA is TGCAGCCGACAGGGGAAATACGAGCAGTACTTC.

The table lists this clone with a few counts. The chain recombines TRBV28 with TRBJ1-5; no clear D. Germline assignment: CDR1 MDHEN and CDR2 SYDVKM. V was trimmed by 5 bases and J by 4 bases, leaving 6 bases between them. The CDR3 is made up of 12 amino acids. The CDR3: CASSPLNQPQHF. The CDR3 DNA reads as TGTGCCAGCAGTCCCCTTAATCAGCCCCAGCATTTT.

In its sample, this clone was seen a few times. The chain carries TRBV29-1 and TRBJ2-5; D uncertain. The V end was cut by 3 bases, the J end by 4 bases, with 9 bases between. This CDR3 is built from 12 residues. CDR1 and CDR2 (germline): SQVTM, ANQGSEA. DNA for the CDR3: TGCAGCGTTGAGACAAGGCGAGAGACCCAGTACTTC. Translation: CSVETRRETQYF. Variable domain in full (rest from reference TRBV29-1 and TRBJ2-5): SAVISQKPSRDICQRGTSLTIQCQVDSQVTMMFWYRQQPGQSLTLIATANQGSEATYESGFVIDKFPISRPNLTFSTLTVSNMSPEDSSIYLCSVETRRETQYFGPGTRLLVL.

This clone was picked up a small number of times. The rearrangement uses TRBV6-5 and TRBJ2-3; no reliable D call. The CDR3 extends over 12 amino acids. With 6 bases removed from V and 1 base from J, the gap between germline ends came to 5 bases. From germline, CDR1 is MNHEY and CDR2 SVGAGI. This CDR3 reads CASRARTDTQYF. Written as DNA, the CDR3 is TGTGCCAGCAGGGCCCGCACAGATACGCAGTATTTT.